The 13 T cell receptor beta chains presented below share a single source sample, sequenced in a study of regulatory T cells in long-lasting Graves disease. Construction of the TCR beta libraries employed iRepertoire HTBI primers in conjunction with Arm-PCR of CDR3 regions. TCRdb passed the multiplex PCR reads through MiXCR, listing each CDR3 protein once. This table holds 300,000 to 400,000 distinct CDR3 sequences, roughly 16% found once. Time point: newly diagnosed GD, antithyroid drugs for less than 3 months. From RNA extracted from PBMCs, the TCR library was made. The sequenced sample was peripheral blood mononuclear cells (PBMCs), obtained at new diagnosis, from a patient treated with antithyroid drugs. The receptors originated from a female donor with Graves disease.

This chain joins TRBV14 and TRBJ1-6; TRBD1 is a possible D gene (6 bases). With 2 bases removed from V and 10 bases from J, the gap between germline ends came to 18 bases. Germline lookup yields CDR1 SGHDN and CDR2 FVKESK. The CDR3 length is 16 residues. In DNA, the CDR3 is TGTGCCAGCAGCCAAAAGGGGGGCAGTGAAGACTCACCCCTCCACTTT. It codes for CASSQKGGSEDSPLHF. Variable domain in full (rest from reference TRBV14 and TRBJ1-6): EAGVTQFPSHSVIEKGQTVTLRCDPISGHDNLYWYRRVMGKEIKFLLHFVKESKQDESGMPNNRFLAERTGGTYSTLKVQPAELEDSGVYFCASSQKGGSEDSPLHFGNGTRLTVT.

This clonotype has ten or more counts. The chain is built from TRBV27 and TRBJ2-7; 8 bases align to TRBD1. CDR1 MNHEY and CDR2 SMNVEV come from the germline V gene (reference sequence). The CDR3 runs 14 residues. The V segment lost 2 bases and the J segment 3 bases; nucleotides outside the gene matches: 3. The CDR3 loop reads CASSLRDRNYEQYF. The CDR3 nucleotides read TGTGCCAGCAGTTTACGGGACAGGAACTACGAGCAGTACTTC.

The chain links TRBV20-1 to TRBJ1-6; 9 bases are a match to TRBD1. J lost 4 bases, V lost 3 bases, and 19 bases had no gene match. The CDR3 runs to 20 residues. Germline values: CDR1 DFQATT, CDR2 SNEGSKA (reference sequence). Here the CDR3 DNA reads TGCAGTGCTAGCCTCTTGTGGACAGGGACAGGGAGCGGATATAATTCACCCCTCCACTTT. Its translation is CSASLLWTGTGSGYNSPLHF.

This clonotype was counted at least ten times. The chain recombines TRBV7-2 with TRBJ2-3, with no clear D. The V end was cut by 6 bases, the J end by 1 base, with 14 bases between. CDR3 length: 15 amino acids. Germline V lookup: CDR1 SGHTA, CDR2 FQGNSA. The CDR3 DNA reads as TGTGCCAGCAGGGCCGTCGCGATAGGCACAGATACGCAGTATTTT. Encoded protein: CASRAVAIGTDTQYF.

This clonotype appeared a few times. The V and J genes are TRBV28 and TRBJ1-5; no firm D call. The CDR3 runs 13 residues. Germline values: CDR1 MDHEN, CDR2 SYDVKM. The V end was cut by 1 base, the J end by 5 bases, with 6 bases between. The CDR3 DNA is TGTGCCAGCAGTTTATTTGTACATCAGCCCCAGCATTTT. Amino acid sequence: CASSLFVHQPQHF. Full variable domain (remainder filled in from reference TRBV28 and TRBJ1-5): DVKVTQSSRYLVKRTGEKVFLECVQDMDHENMFWYRQDPGLGLRLIYFSYDVKMKEKGDIPEGYSVSREKKERFSLILESASTNQTSMYLCASSLFVHQPQHFGDGTRLSIL.

The V gene is TRBV11-2, the J gene TRBJ2-1, with 13 bases that match TRBD2. V trimming: 6 bases; J trimming: 1 base; junction bases outside the gene matches: 9. The germline gives CDR1 SGHAT, CDR2 FQNNGV. This CDR3 region has 18 residues. The DNA of the CDR3 is TGTGCCAGCAGGCACAGACTAGCGGGAGGAGCTTCCTACAATGAGCAGTTCTTC. As protein: CASRHRLAGGASYNEQFF.

At least ten counts were recorded for this clonotype. The chain is built from TRBV28 and TRBJ1-5; no clear D. The germline V and J ends were trimmed by 8 bases and 4 bases, with 9 bases remaining between them. This CDR3 is built from 12 residues. Germline-derived CDR1 and CDR2 are MDHEN and SYDVKM. The CDR3 reads CASRTQNQPQHF. DNA of the CDR3: TGTGCCAGCCGGACCCAAAATCAGCCCCAGCATTTT.

In its sample, this clonotype was seen many times. The rearrangement uses TRBV20-1 and TRBJ1-1; D is unclear. Germline loops: CDR1 DFQATT, CDR2 SNEGSKA (reference sequence). CDR3 length: 12 amino acids. V was trimmed by 1 base and J by 5 bases, leaving 8 bases between them. The CDR3 protein is CSARGGVTEAFF. DNA of the CDR3: TGCAGTGCTAGAGGTGGGGTAACTGAAGCTTTCTTT.

This clonotype has a count of ten or more. The J gene is TRBJ2-7, the V gene TRBV27; 12 bases are a match to TRBD1. The CDR3 is made up of 17 amino acids. Germline assignment: CDR1 MNHEY and CDR2 SMNVEV (reference sequence). The ends lost 2 bases at V and 4 bases at J; junction bases unmatched: 9. The CDR3 nucleotides read TGTGCCAGCAGTTTACAGACGGGGACAGGGGGCATTTACGAGCAGTACTTC. Its protein is CASSLQTGTGGIYEQYF.

The sample holds many counts of this clonotype. The rearrangement uses TRBV12-3 or TRBV12-4 and TRBJ2-7; tentatively, D is TRBD1 (5 bases). This CDR3 is 13 amino acids long. Between the trimmed V and J ends, which lost 6 bases and 4 bases, there was a span of 13 bases. The CDR3 DNA reads as TGTGCCAGCAGAGGGGCGGTGAGTTACGAGCAGTACTTC. Protein: CASRGAVSYEQYF.

This clonotype was counted many times. The chain employs TRBV9 and TRBJ2-7; 7 nucleotides agree with TRBD1. CDR1 and CDR2 (germline): SGDLS, YYNGEE. With 3 bases clipped from V and 2 bases from J, the junction kept 2 bases outside the gene matches. The CDR3 runs to 13 residues. The CDR3 loop is CASSDGTAYEQYF. For the CDR3, the DNA is TGTGCCAGCAGCGATGGGACAGCCTACGAGCAGTACTTC.

In this sample, this clonotype turned up a few times. The chain is built from TRBV2 and TRBJ2-2; possibly TRBD1 or TRBD2 for D (5 bases each). The CDR3 extends over 17 amino acids. Germline V gene data show CDR1 as SNHLY and CDR2 as FYNNEI. The ends were cut back, 4 bases at V and 2 bases at J, with 17 bases in the middle. CDR3 nucleotide sequence: TGTGCCAGCAGTGTAGTCCGAGGGGAGAGTAACACCGGGGAGCTGTTTTTT. Translating gives CASSVVRGESNTGELFF.

The chain employs TRBV7-9 and TRBJ1-4, with D possibly TRBD1 on 6 matching bases. V was pared by 4 bases and J by 7 bases, with 13 bases between. CDR3 size: 14 residues. Germline CDR1 and CDR2: SEHNR and FQNEAQ (reference sequence). CDR3 amino acids: CASSSRGFGEKLFF. For the CDR3, the DNA is TGTGCCAGCAGCTCCAGGGGATTCGGTGAAAAACTGTTTTTT.